Detailed here is one TCR beta chain. This clonotype has only a few counts. Its binding antigen is unknown. No much larger clone is present one base from it, and per-base qualities are unavailable. The data were obtained in a study of post-analysis software for immune sequencing data (dated by TCRdb to the mid-2010s). Regarding the research as a whole: Relapsing-remitting, secondary progressive and progressive-relapsing multiple sclerosis were recorded as disease courses, and subtype annotation was lacking for some patients. Patient repertoires were compared against 11 to 12 previously published healthy control repertoires from donors aged roughly 6 to 25 years. A subset of samples was prepared in parallel using single-end sample barcoding, then pooled and co-amplified after Illumina adapter ligation.

To demonstrate the VDJtools post-analysis software, TCR beta repertoires were profiled from the peripheral blood of about 14 young patients with multiple sclerosis. The multiple sclerosis patients were children and adolescents between about 6 and 16 years of age. Compared with germline, V lacks 6 bases and J lacks 5 bases; bases without a gene match: 6. From the cysteine through the phenylalanine, the CDR3 covers 14 amino acids. The entry retains the CDR3 DNA only, 42 bases that are in frame from base 1. The CDR1 and CDR2 encoded by the germline V gene are SQVTM and ANQGSEA. Study-level results and caveats: Compared with controls, multiple sclerosis patients had significantly lower normalized Chao1 diversity, a finding suggesting substantial peripheral T-cell clonal expansion. Direct clustering with F measure showed strong co-clustering of samples prepared in the same batch, prompting a batch-effect correction. Significantly higher frequencies in patients than in controls were found for about 5 TRBV segments, including TRBV5-6, TRBV5-1 and TRBV20-1. The control group was slightly older than the multiple sclerosis patient group.

Libraries came from PCR. For sequencing, an Illumina HiSeq 2500 was employed. To reduce PCR and sequencing biases, unique molecular identifiers were incorporated into the TCR beta cDNA libraries. Every 1 to 10 million input T cells yielded approximately 500,000 cDNA molecules, meaning each molecule approximated one T cell. The same protocol used for the earlier healthy control dataset was applied to prepare and sequence the patient libraries. Within a given batch, samples were prepared together, multiplexed and sequenced on the same HiSeq lane. In the source study's methods: Raw barcoded reads were processed with MIGEC, discarding single-read molecular identifier groups before consensus assembly and CDR3 extraction. VDJtools was used for post-analysis of the clonotype tables, and diversity was normalized by down-sampling every dataset to the size of the smallest sample. In repertoire overlap clustering, CDR3 amino acid sequences, but not nucleotide sequences, were matched to correct batch-related cross-sample contamination. The public sequencing data were trimmed at Q25 with fastp and processed into clonotypes with MiXCR by TCRdb, which kept only in-frame beta chains. CDR3 protein duplicates are merged, each entry listing the most common genes and DNA. These V and J calls originate from TCRdb's pipeline instead of the authors' own analysis. The sample table records hundreds of thousands of distinct CDR3 sequences; around 53% of these occur just once. In total, the top ten clones hold approximately 4.3% of the sample.

Sequenced input: blood. This clonotype was sampled from a girl aged 10 to 17 with multiple sclerosis. This sequence uses TRBV29-1 and TRBJ2-1, and TRBD2 matches 11 of the central bases. The nucleotide sequence is TGCAGCGTCAAGGGACTAGCGGCTAACAATGAGCAGTTCTTC. Its translation reads: CSVKGLAANNEQFF.